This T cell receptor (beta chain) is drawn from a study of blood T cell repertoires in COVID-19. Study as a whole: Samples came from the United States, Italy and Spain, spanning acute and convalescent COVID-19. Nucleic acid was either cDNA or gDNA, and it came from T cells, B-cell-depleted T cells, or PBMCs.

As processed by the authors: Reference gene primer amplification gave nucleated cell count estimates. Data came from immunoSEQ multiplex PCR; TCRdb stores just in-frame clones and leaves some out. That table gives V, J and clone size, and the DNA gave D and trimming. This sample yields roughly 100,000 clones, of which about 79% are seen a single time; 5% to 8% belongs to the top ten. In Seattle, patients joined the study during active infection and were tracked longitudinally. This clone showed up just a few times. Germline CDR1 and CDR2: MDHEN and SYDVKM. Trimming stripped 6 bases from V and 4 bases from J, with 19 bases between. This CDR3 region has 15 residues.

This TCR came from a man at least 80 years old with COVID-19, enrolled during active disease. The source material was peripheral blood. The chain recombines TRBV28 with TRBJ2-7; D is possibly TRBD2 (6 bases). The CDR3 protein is CASSAPGGSRYEQYF. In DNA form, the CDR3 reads TGTGCCAGCAGCGCCCCTGGGGGGAGTAGGTACGAGCAGTACTTC.